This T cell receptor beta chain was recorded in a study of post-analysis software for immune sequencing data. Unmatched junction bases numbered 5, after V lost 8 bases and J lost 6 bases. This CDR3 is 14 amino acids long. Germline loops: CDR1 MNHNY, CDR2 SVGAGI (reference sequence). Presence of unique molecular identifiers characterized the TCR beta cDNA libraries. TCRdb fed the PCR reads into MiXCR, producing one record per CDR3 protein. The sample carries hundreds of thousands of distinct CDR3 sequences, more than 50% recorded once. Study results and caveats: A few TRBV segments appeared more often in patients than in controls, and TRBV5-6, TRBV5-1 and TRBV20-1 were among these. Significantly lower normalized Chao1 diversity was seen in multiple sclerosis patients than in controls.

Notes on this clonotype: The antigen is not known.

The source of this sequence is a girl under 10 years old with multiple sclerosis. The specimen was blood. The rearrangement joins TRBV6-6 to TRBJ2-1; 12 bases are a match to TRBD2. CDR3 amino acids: CASLLAGGVNEQFF. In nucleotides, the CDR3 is TGTGCCAGCCTGCTAGCGGGAGGGGTCAATGAGCAGTTCTTC.